Listed here are 4 T cell receptor beta chains from one sample, sequenced in a study of cytomegalovirus exposure and HLA in healthy donors. PCR employed 60 Vbeta and 13 Jbeta primers. Assay used: immunoSEQ multiplex PCR; TCRdb lists only in-frame clones, some missing. The sample lists roughly 140,000 clones; over 80% were seen once. The sequenced sample was PBMCs. All receptors come from a female donor in good health and CMV-seronegative.

The chain employs TRBV4-2 and TRBJ1-2; a possible D gene is TRBD1 (5 bases). The CDR3 is 12 amino acids. CDR1 LGHNA and CDR2 YNFKEQ come from the germline V gene. Trimming removed 10 bases from V and 2 bases from J, with 11 bases in between. CDR3 residues: CATWDFNYGYTF. The CDR3 region has the DNA TGTGCCACCTGGGACTTCAACTATGGCTACACCTTC.

V is TRBV29-1 and J is TRBJ2-7; D is possibly TRBD2 (5 bases). The CDR3 spans 12 residues. Deletions cut 7 bases from V and 1 base from J, with 11 bases between. CDR1 SQVTM and CDR2 ANQGSEA come from the germline V gene. The CDR3 DNA follows: TGCAGCGCCCAAGACTATTCCTACGAGCAGTACTTC. Protein sequence: CSAQDYSYEQYF.

The chain employs TRBV6-5 and TRBJ1-5, with a possible D match to TRBD1 (6 bases). Germline V gives CDR1 MNHEY, CDR2 SVGAGI. The CDR3 length is 14 residues. Trimming stripped 6 bases from V and 1 base from J, with 10 bases between. Here the CDR3 reads CASRTQGSNQPQHF. The CDR3 coding sequence is TGTGCCAGCAGGACGCAGGGGAGCAATCAGCCCCAGCATTTT.

The J gene is TRBJ1-2, the V gene TRBV5-1; maybe TRBD1 (5 bases). Germline-derived CDR1 and CDR2 are SGHRS and YFSETQ. V was shortened by 0 bases and J by 6 bases, with 15 bases between the two germline ends. The CDR3 length is 15 residues. The CDR3 here is CASSLAAMGGDGYTF. Written as DNA, the CDR3 is TGCGCCAGCAGCTTGGCCGCCATGGGAGGGGATGGCTACACCTTC.